This passage covers 25 T cell receptor beta chains from one sample sequenced in a study of T cell responses to AZD1222 COVID-19 vaccine. Generated by immunoSEQ multiplex PCR, the TCRdb table keeps only in-frame clones and is missing some. In the table there are 250,000 to 300,000 clones, almost 95% of which are singletons. The sample was peripheral blood, taken 28 days after the second AZD1222 dose. The receptors stem from an adult who received the AZD1222 COVID-19 vaccine.

V gene TRBV11-2 combines with J gene TRBJ2-1, with TRBD2 identical over 7 bases. The germline gives CDR1 SGHAT, CDR2 FQNNGV. This CDR3 spans 16 amino acids. With V trimmed by 1 base and J by 12 bases, 15 bases remained unmatched. CDR3 region: CASSLVRTSARFRQFF. The CDR3 region has the DNA TGTGCCAGCAGCTTAGTCCGCACTAGCGCTCGCTTTAGGCAGTTCTTC. Together with reference TRBV11-2 and TRBJ2-1, the CDR3 gives the full variable domain: EAGVAQSPRYKIIEKRQSVAFWCNPISGHATLYWYQQILGQGPKLLIQFQNNGVVDDSQLPKDRFSAERLKGVDSTLKIQPAKLEDSAVYLCASSLVRTSARFRQFFGPGTRLTVL.

The V call is TRBV7-2, the J call TRBJ2-1; the D is unclear. Germline V gene lookup returns CDR1 SGHTA and CDR2 FQGNSA. CDR3 length equals 15 residues. The V end was cut by 2 bases, the J end by 6 bases, with 14 bases between. The CDR3 nucleotides read TGTGCCAGCAGCTTAAGGTTTAATAGCATCAATGAGCAGTTCTTC. It codes for CASSLRFNSINEQFF.

The chain joins TRBV7-9 to TRBJ1-1; D remains ambiguous. The CDR3 covers 13 residues. The germline V and J ends were trimmed by 3 bases and 1 base, with 6 bases remaining between them. Looked up from germline, CDR1 is SEHNR and CDR2 is FQNEAQ (reference sequence). CDR3 residues: CASSLMGNTEAFF. Here the CDR3 DNA reads TGTGCCAGCAGCTTGATGGGGAACACTGAAGCTTTCTTT.

This chain uses TRBV14 with TRBJ2-1, with D perhaps TRBD2 (6 bases). Deletions cut 3 bases from V and 10 bases from J, with 19 bases between. The length of the CDR3 is 15 residues. CDR1 is SGHDN and CDR2 is FVKESK in the germline V gene. For the CDR3, the DNA is TGTGCCAGCAGCCACGGCGGGATCCGGCCGGGCGAGCAGTTCTTC. This gives the protein CASSHGGIRPGEQFF.

The chain has TRBV11-2 and TRBJ1-1; 7 bases align to TRBD1. The CDR3 extends over 15 amino acids. Germline CDR1 SGHAT, CDR2 FQNNGV. The trim removed 0 bases at V and 1 base at J, leaving 2 bases unmatched. The CDR3 DNA is TGTGCCAGCAGCTTAGAGCCAGGGGGGAACACTGAAGCTTTCTTT. It codes for CASSLEPGGNTEAFF.

The chain joins TRBV3-1 (or the pseudogene TRBV3-2) to TRBJ2-7, with TRBD2 matching 12 bases. Germline-derived CDR1 and CDR2 are LGHDT and YNNKEL (reference sequence). Trimming took 8 bases from V and 3 from J; bases not matched to a gene: 8. The CDR3 has 15 amino acids. For the CDR3, the DNA is TGTGCCAGCCCGCCCCAGACTAGCGGGAGCTACGAGCAGTACTTC. This translates into CASPPQTSGSYEQYF.

V gene TRBV4-1 combines with J gene TRBJ2-1; 9 bases match TRBD2. The CDR3 spans 16 residues. CDR1 and CDR2 (germline): MGHRA, YSYEKL. V lost 1 base, J lost 4 bases, and 5 bases stayed unmatched. The CDR3 nucleotides read TGCGCCAGCAGCCAAGGAGCAGCGGGGGGATACAATGAGCAGTTCTTC. This sequence encodes CASSQGAAGGYNEQFF.

V and J are TRBV9 and TRBJ2-3; no firm D call. Germline V gene data show CDR1 as SGDLS and CDR2 as YYNGEE. The CDR3 is made up of 13 amino acids. V lost 0 bases to trimming and J lost 4 bases, with 6 bases between them. CDR3 sequence reads: CASSVGQSDTQYF. For the CDR3, the DNA is TGTGCCAGCAGCGTAGGCCAGTCAGATACGCAGTATTTT.

The rearrangement joins TRBV7-2 to TRBJ2-1, with 14 bases that match TRBD2. The CDR3 contains 19 residues. V was pared by 1 base and J by 4 bases, with 9 bases of the junction left unmatched. Germline CDR1 reads SGHTA; CDR2 reads FQGNSA. The CDR3 loop is CASSLVGTSGGRRYNEQFF. CDR3 nucleotides: TGTGCCAGCAGCTTAGTGGGGACTAGCGGGGGACGACGGTACAATGAGCAGTTCTTC.

V is TRBV7-2 and J is TRBJ2-7; no definite D call. The CDR3 has 14 residues. Germline CDR1 and CDR2: SGHTA and FQGNSA. V lost 5 bases to trimming and J lost 2 bases, with 13 bases between them. CDR3 in DNA: TGTGCCAGCAGCGTACCTTTGGCCCCCTACGAGCAGTACTTC. This sequence encodes CASSVPLAPYEQYF.

The count of this clone is one. The chain uses TRBV5-3 and TRBJ1-5; unclear D gene. TRBV5-3 is flagged as an ORF with uncertain function. Trimming pared 4 bases from V and 4 bases from J, leaving 15 bases between. The CDR3 is 15 amino acids. The CDR3 sequence: CARSTRHLLNQPQHF. The DNA of the CDR3 is TGTGCCAGAAGCACTAGACACTTACTAAATCAGCCCCAGCATTTT.

CDR3: CASSKGDTSEQFF. The CDR3 DNA follows: TGTGCCAGTAGTAAGGGGGACACATCGGAGCAGTTCTTC. The chain links TRBV19 to TRBJ2-1, with D perhaps TRBD1 (6 bases). V was clipped by 4 bases and J by 10 bases, with 14 bases between them. CDR1 is LNHDA and CDR2 is SQIVND in the germline V gene (reference sequence). The CDR3 covers 13 residues.

The chain carries TRBV7-2 and TRBJ1-6; D is ambiguous. V lost 1 base to trimming and J lost 10 bases, with 14 bases between them. Germline V gives CDR1 SGHTA, CDR2 FQGNSA. This CDR3 is 15 amino acids long. The CDR3 reads CASSLVEGGRSPLHF. Here the CDR3 DNA reads TGTGCCAGCAGCTTAGTTGAGGGAGGACGGTCACCCCTCCACTTT.

The chain links TRBV10-3 to TRBJ2-7; D perhaps matches TRBD1 (6 bases). The CDR3 length is 13 residues. CDR1 ENHRY and CDR2 SYGVKD come from the germline V gene. V shed 1 base and J shed 4 bases, with 8 bases lying between them. The CDR3, as DNA: TGTGCCATCAGTGAGTACCAGGGGTACGAGCAGTACTTC. Translated, it gives CAISEYQGYEQYF.

This clone was counted a single time. The J gene is TRBJ2-5, the V gene TRBV14, with D uncertain. V lost 5 bases and J 7 bases, leaving 11 bases between the germline ends. This CDR3 is built from 12 residues. CDR1 and CDR2 (germline): SGHDN, FVKESK. The CDR3 nucleotides read TGTGCCAGCAGCGGGCCTCTCCGGACCCAGTACTTC. This gives the protein CASSGPLRTQYF.

CDR3 residues: CASSAPGALGKQFF. The CDR3 nucleotides read TGTGCCAGCAGCGCACCGGGAGCCCTGGGGAAGCAGTTCTTC. This rearrangement joins TRBV28 to TRBJ2-1, with a tentative D call TRBD2 (6 bases). From germline, CDR1 is MDHEN and CDR2 SYDVKM. Between the trimmed V and J ends, which lost 6 bases and 11 bases, there was a span of 20 bases. The CDR3 runs 14 residues.

The rearrangement links TRBV7-2 to TRBJ2-3; D is uncertain. Germline-derived CDR1 and CDR2 are SGHTA and FQGNSA. This CDR3 has 14 amino acids. Trimming took off 5 bases at V and 4 bases at J, with 13 bases between the two ends. This CDR3 is CASSSAVGSDTQYF. CDR3 nucleotides: TGTGCCAGCAGCAGCGCGGTAGGCTCAGATACGCAGTATTTT. Variable domain in full (rest from reference TRBV7-2 and TRBJ2-3): GAGVSQSPSNKVTEKGKDVELRCDPISGHTALYWYRQSLGQGLEFLIYFQGNSAPDKSGLPSDRFSAERTGGSVSTLTIQRTQQEDSAVYLCASSSAVGSDTQYFGPGTRLTVL.

The chain uses TRBV6-5 and TRBJ1-1; D is uncertain. Germline CDR1 and CDR2: MNHEY and SVGAGI. Trimming removed 5 bases from V and 10 bases from J, with 8 bases in between. CDR3 length equals 10 residues. CDR3 nucleotide sequence: TGTGCCAGCAGTCGGTCGCCAGCTTTCTTT. This codes for CASSRSPAFF.

The rearrangement joins TRBV21-1 to TRBJ2-7; the listed D gene, TRBD1, was not tested against the DNA. TRBV21-1 is given as a pseudogene. There are 15 residues in the CDR3. The CDR3 loop reads CASKNRGQIIYEQYF. CDR3 DNA sequence: TGTGCCAGCAAAAACAGGGGGCAGATTATATACGAGCAGTACTTC.

CDR3 region: CASSPQQGPYGNTIYF. The CDR3 nucleotides read TGTGCCAGCTCACCACAACAGGGACCCTACGGAAACACCATATATTTT. This rearrangement joins TRBV18 to TRBJ1-3; possible D gene TRBD1, 6 bases. Trimming removed 1 base at V and 4 bases at J, with 14 bases between. The CDR3 covers 16 residues. Germline V gene lookup returns CDR1 KGHSH and CDR2 LQKENI. The full variable domain, in which reference TRBV18 and TRBJ1-3 provide the parts outside the CDR3, is NAGVMQNPRHLVRRRGQEARLRCSPMKGHSHVYWYRQLPEEGLKFMVYLQKENIIDESGMPKERFSAEFPKEGPSILRIQQVVRGDSAAYFCASSPQQGPYGNTIYFGEGSWLTVV.

The rearrangement links TRBV24-1 to TRBJ1-1; 7 nucleotides match TRBD1. Germline values: CDR1 KGHDR, CDR2 SFDVKD. Unmatched junction bases numbered 7, after V lost 5 bases and J lost 2 bases. The CDR3 extends over 15 amino acids. CDR3 sequence (DNA): TGTGCCACCAGTGCCTCCGGGACAGCTAACACTGAAGCTTTCTTT. Translated: CATSASGTANTEAFF.

The sample holds one count of this clone. The rearrangement uses TRBV6-2 or TRBV6-3 and TRBJ1-1; no firm D call. The germline V gene has CDR1 MNHEY and CDR2 SVGEGT. The length of the CDR3 is 13 residues. Trimming pared 1 base from V and 5 bases from J, leaving 8 bases between. CDR3 bases: TGTGCCAGCAGTTACTTGGGTCATACTGAAGCTTTCTTT. As protein: CASSYLGHTEAFF.

The V gene is TRBV7-2, the J gene TRBJ1-2; 9 bases fit TRBD1. The CDR3 totals 13 residues. CDR1 and CDR2 (germline): SGHTA, FQGNSA. V was pared by 8 bases and J by 4 bases, with 5 bases of the junction left unmatched. CDR3 nucleotides: TGTGCCAGCCGCGACAGGGGGATCTATGGCTACACCTTC. Encoded protein: CASRDRGIYGYTF.

The rearrangement uses TRBV5-5 and TRBJ1-1; D remains ambiguous. Germline V gene sequence: CDR1 SGHKS, CDR2 YYEKEE (reference sequence). The CDR3 is 14 amino acids. V lost 0 bases to trimming and J lost 0 bases, with 6 bases between them. The chain's CDR3 is CASSLDGMNTEAFF. The DNA for the CDR3 is TGTGCCAGCAGCTTGGACGGAATGAACACTGAAGCTTTCTTT.

The gene calls are TRBV3-1 (or the pseudogene TRBV3-2) and TRBJ1-1, with a tentative D call TRBD1 (5 bases). The germline V and J ends were trimmed by 1 base and 5 bases, with 11 bases remaining between them. Germline CDR1 and CDR2: LGHDT and YNNKEL (reference sequence). CDR3 size: 14 residues. The CDR3 is CASSQGPGGTEAFF. The CDR3, as DNA: TGTGCCAGCAGCCAAGGCCCGGGGGGGACTGAAGCTTTCTTT.